This TCR beta chain stems from a study of blood T cells in healthy people across ages (dated by TCRdb to 2014 to 2015). About the study as a whole: In model experiments, template switching captured about one uniquely barcoded TCR beta cDNA molecule for every two T cells. To track age-related changes in TCR beta repertoire diversity, the study relied on deep sequencing normalized with unique cDNA molecular identifiers. Donors were grouped into four age groups: young (average approximately 16 years), middle-aged (over 35), aged (approximately 67) and long-lived (about 82). To avoid experimental bias, donors of different ages were distributed randomly across sequencing lanes. The study analyzed two additional independent replicas of 1 million unique cDNA reads from the same blood draw for two donors, one aged 18 to 30 and one aged 80 or older. Beyond this particular receptor, the publication reports: Estimates of total diversity from one million sequenced T cells were regarded as lower bounds and underestimates. A strong correlation was found between observed TCR beta diversity and the percentage of naive T cells measured by flow cytometry. Since profiling was done on bulk unsorted PBMCs, naive and antigen-experienced compartments could not be conclusively compared. The long-lived group showed more naive CD4+ T cells, fewer expanded clones and increased TCR diversity than the aged group, suggesting age selection. As age increased, observed TCR beta diversity per million T cells dropped in a roughly linear way, and a significant reduction was already evident by age 40. Because donor CMV infection status was unknown, age-related changes in expanded clonotypes were potentially confounded.

The donors were some 39 Caucasian individuals from Russia, aged about 6 to 100 years, who were systemically healthy. About 10 milliliters of peripheral blood were collected from each donor into EDTA-treated Vacutainer tubes. Ficoll-Paque density-gradient centrifugation was used to isolate PBMCs, with at least 7 million obtained per sample. Total RNA, at least 6 micrograms per sample, was extracted from PBMCs with Trizol reagent. For every donor, an aliquot of PBMCs went through flow cytometry to measure the percentages of naive CD45RAhigh/CD27high T cells. This clonotype has only one observation. There is no known antigen for this receptor. No much larger clone is present one base from it, and per-base qualities are unavailable. Library creation used 5' RACE. Instrument used: Illumina HiSeq 2500. A second PCR of roughly 6 to 11 cycles was performed with a sample-barcoded 5' primer and a J-beta primer mix. A unique molecular identifier was introduced onto each TCR beta cDNA molecule by a template-switch 5' adaptor carrying 12 random nucleotides. Each sample yielded at least 2.5 million CDR3-containing paired-end reads. All of the RNA was converted into first-strand cDNA using the Mint cDNA synthesis kit, with a TRBC-specific oligonucleotide serving as the primer. Following uracil-DNA glycosylase treatment, all cDNA underwent a first 18-cycle PCR with the universal primers M1SS and BC2_uni_R. The authors' pipeline ran thus. For normalization, 1 million high-quality reads, each with a distinct molecular identifier, were randomly selected from each sample. Instead of being binned into consensus sequences, reads with shared molecular identifiers were discarded. MiTCR, set to a Q25 quality threshold and the strictest error-elimination algorithm, was used for CDR3 identification, clonotype clustering and error correction. A nonparametric unseen species model with Euler transformation was used to estimate lower-bound total TCR beta diversity. The public sequencing data were trimmed at Q25 with fastp and processed into clonotypes with MiXCR by TCRdb, which kept only in-frame beta chains. Here each entry gathers all rows of one CDR3 protein and keeps the most common genes and DNA. The V and J calls and clone size are TCRdb's, not the authors'. The sample table shows about 800,000 distinct CDR3 sequences, and roughly 60% are seen once. The leading ten clones occupy around 22% of the sample.

The CDR3 has 15 amino acids, counting the end cysteine and phenylalanine. The entry retains the CDR3 DNA only, 45 bases that are in frame from base 1. CDR1 and CDR2 (SGHAT, FQNNGV) derive from the germline V gene. V has 5 bases trimmed and J has 15 bases trimmed; junction bases matching no gene number 10. Sequenced: blood. This chain joins TRBV11-2 to TRBJ2-1; 16 nucleotides in the junction match TRBD2. The receptor was isolated from a man under 40 in good health. The nucleotide sequence reads TGTGCCAGCAGCCCGTCCGGGACTAGCGGGAGGGACACGTTCTTC. It codes for CASSPSGTSGRDTFF.